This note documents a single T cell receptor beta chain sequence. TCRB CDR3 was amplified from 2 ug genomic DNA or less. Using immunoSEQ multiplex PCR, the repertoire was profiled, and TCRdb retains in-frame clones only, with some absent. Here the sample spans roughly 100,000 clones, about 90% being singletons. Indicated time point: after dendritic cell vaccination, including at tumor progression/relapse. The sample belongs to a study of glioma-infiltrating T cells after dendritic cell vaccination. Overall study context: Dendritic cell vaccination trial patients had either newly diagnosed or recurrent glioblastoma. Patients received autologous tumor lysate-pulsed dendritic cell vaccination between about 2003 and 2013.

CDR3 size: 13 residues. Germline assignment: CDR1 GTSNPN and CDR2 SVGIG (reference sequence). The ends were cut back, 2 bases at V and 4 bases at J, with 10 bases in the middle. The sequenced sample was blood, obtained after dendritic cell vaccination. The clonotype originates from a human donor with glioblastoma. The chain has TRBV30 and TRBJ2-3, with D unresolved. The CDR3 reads CAWSHQVADTQYF. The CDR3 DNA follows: TGTGCCTGGAGTCATCAGGTTGCAGATACGCAGTATTTT. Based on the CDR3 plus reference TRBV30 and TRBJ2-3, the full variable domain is SQTIHQWPATLVQPVGSPLSLECTVEGTSNPNLYWYRQAAGRGLQLLFYSVGIGQISSEVPQNLSASRPQDRQFILSSKKLLLSDSGFYLCAWSHQVADTQYFGPGTRLTVL.